The entry that follows covers one TCR beta chain sequence. This specimen belongs to a study of regulatory T cells in long-lasting Graves disease. This CDR3 comprises 12 residues. Per the germline V gene, CDR1 is SGHKS and CDR2 is YYEKEE (reference sequence). Trimming removed 9 bases at V and 2 bases at J, with 12 bases between. Sample time point: newly diagnosed GD, antithyroid drugs for less than 3 months. The TCR library was prepared using RNA isolated from PBMCs. HTBI primers from iRepertoire and Arm-PCR of CDR3 regions yielded the TCR beta libraries. Via MiXCR, TCRdb re-called the multiplex PCR reads, giving one row per CDR3 protein. The sample has roughly 500,000 distinct CDR3 sequences; roughly 15% are singletons. The data also belong to a second study, concerning T cells in Graves' hyperthyroidism and ophthalmopathy.

This TCR derives from a woman aged 45 to 65 with Graves disease. The chain has TRBV5-5 and TRBJ2-7, with D perhaps TRBD1 or TRBD2 (5 bases each). The specimen was peripheral blood mononuclear cells (PBMCs), collected at new diagnosis, from a patient treated with antithyroid drugs. The chain's CDR3 is CATSGRTYEQYF. The CDR3 coding sequence is TGTGCCACTTCGGGGCGCACCTACGAGCAGTACTTC. Together with reference TRBV5-5 and TRBJ2-7, the CDR3 gives the full variable domain: DAGVTQSPTHLIKTRGQQVTLRCSPISGHKSVSWYQQVLGQGPQFIFQYYEKEERGRGNFPDRFSARQFPNYSSELNVNALLLGDSALYLCATSGRTYEQYFGPGTRLTVT.